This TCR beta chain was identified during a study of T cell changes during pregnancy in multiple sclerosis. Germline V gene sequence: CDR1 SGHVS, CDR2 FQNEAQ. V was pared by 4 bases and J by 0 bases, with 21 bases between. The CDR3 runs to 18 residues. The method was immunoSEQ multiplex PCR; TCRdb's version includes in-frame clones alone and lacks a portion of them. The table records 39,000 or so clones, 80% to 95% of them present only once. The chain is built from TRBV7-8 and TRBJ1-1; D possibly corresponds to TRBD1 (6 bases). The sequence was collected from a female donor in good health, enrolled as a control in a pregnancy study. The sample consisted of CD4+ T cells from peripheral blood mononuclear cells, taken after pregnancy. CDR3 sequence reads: CASSSSPGTIIVNTEAFF. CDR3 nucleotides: TGTGCCAGCAGCTCATCACCCGGGACAATAATCGTGAACACTGAAGCTTTCTTT.